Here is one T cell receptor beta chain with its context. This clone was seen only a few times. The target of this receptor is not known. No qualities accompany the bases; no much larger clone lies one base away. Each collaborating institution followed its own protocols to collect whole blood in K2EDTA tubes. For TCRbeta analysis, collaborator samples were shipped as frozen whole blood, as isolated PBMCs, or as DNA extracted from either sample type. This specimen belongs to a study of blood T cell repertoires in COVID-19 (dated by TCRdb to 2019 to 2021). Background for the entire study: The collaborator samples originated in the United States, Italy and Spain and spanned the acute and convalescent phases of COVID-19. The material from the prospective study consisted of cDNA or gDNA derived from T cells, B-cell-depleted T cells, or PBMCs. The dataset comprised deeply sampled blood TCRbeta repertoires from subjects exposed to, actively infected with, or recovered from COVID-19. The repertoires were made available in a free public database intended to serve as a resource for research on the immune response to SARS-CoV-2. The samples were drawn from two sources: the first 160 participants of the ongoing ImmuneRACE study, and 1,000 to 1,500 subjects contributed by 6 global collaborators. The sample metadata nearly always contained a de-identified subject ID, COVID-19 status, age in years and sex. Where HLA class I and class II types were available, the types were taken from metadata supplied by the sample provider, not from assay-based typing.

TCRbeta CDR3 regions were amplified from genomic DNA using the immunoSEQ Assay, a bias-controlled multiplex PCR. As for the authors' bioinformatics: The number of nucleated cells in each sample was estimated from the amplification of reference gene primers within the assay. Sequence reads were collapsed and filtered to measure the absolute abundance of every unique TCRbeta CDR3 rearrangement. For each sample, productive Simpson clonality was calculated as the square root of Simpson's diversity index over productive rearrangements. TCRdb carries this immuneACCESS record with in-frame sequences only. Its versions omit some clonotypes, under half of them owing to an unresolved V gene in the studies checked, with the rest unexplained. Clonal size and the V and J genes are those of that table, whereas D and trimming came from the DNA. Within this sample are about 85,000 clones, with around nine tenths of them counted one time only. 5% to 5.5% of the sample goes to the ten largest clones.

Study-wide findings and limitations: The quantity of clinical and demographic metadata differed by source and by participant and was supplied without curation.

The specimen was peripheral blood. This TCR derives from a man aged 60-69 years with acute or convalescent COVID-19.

The DNA is as follows: TGTGCCAGCAGCAAGACAGGGGGCCGGAGCTCCTATAATTCACCCCTCCACTTT. It specifies CASSKTGGRSSYNSPLHF. Recombination joined TRBV27 with TRBJ1-6; TRBD1 agrees with 10 junctional bases. In the germline V gene (reference sequence), CDR1 corresponds to MNHEY and CDR2 to SMNVEV. Its CDR3 holds 18 amino acids, cysteine through phenylalanine. Left in the record is the CDR3 DNA by itself, 54 bases read in frame from the first base. V and J are trimmed by 6 bases and 0 bases, and the gene matches miss 8 bases of the junction.